These 10 T cell receptor beta chains originate from one sample sequenced in a study of T cell responses to AZD1222 COVID-19 vaccine. The data were produced by immunoSEQ multiplex PCR, yet TCRdb's version contains in-frame clones alone and is incomplete. The sample contains about 120,000 clones, around 84% of which appear only once. The material sequenced was peripheral blood, taken 28 days after the second AZD1222 dose. All receptors derive from an adult who received the AZD1222 COVID-19 vaccine.

This rearrangement joins TRBV6-6 to TRBJ1-3; D gene unclear. Trimming took off 2 bases at V and 7 bases at J, with 6 bases between the two ends. This CDR3 is 12 amino acids long. Germline values: CDR1 MNHNY, CDR2 SVGAGI (reference sequence). CDR3 sequence: CASSYEVNTIYF. CDR3 in DNA: TGTGCCAGCAGTTACGAGGTTAACACCATATATTTT.

The V call is TRBV7-2, the J call TRBJ1-5, with D unresolved. V was clipped by 1 base and J by 7 bases, with 11 bases between them. Looked up from germline, CDR1 is SGHTA and CDR2 is FQGNSA. This CDR3 comprises 14 residues. Written as DNA, the CDR3 is TGTGCCAGCAGCTTAGACCCGGGCGGGCAGCCCCAGCATTTT. The encoded protein is CASSLDPGGQPQHF. The variable domain in full, with the rest retrieved from reference TRBV7-2 and TRBJ1-5, is GAGVSQSPSNKVTEKGKDVELRCDPISGHTALYWYRQSLGQGLEFLIYFQGNSAPDKSGLPSDRFSAERTGGSVSTLTIQRTQQEDSAVYLCASSLDPGGQPQHFGDGTRLSIL.

The V gene is TRBV7-6, the J gene TRBJ2-7; TRBD1 matches 9 bases. The germline V gene has CDR1 SGHVS and CDR2 FNYEAQ. There are 17 residues in the CDR3. V trimming: 1 base; J trimming: 1 base; junction bases outside the gene matches: 8. This CDR3 is CASSLVPGQGISYEQYF. Here the CDR3 DNA reads TGTGCCAGCAGCTTAGTCCCGGGACAGGGTATATCCTACGAGCAGTACTTC.

The rearrangement joins TRBV5-4 to TRBJ2-1; 7 bases agree with TRBD1. The CDR3 has 16 amino acids. V dropped 0 bases and J dropped 6; count of bases not matched to a gene: 9. Germline CDR1 reads SGHNT; CDR2 reads YYREEE (reference sequence). CDR3 loop: CASSLGTGTTINEQFF. CDR3 DNA sequence: TGTGCCAGCAGCTTGGGGACAGGAACTACTATCAATGAGCAGTTCTTC.

This rearrangement joins TRBV7-2 to TRBJ1-5; tentative D call: TRBD1 (5 bases). V dropped 1 base and J dropped 7 bases, with 8 bases sitting between them. The CDR3 totals 13 residues. Germline V CDR1 and CDR2: SGHTA, FQGNSA. CDR3 sequence (DNA): TGTGCCAGCAGCTTAGGCAGGGACCAGCCCCAGCATTTT. This gives the protein CASSLGRDQPQHF.

V gene TRBV29-1 combines with J gene TRBJ2-5; D tentatively reads TRBD1 or TRBD2 (6 bases each). Germline V gene sequence: CDR1 SQVTM, CDR2 ANQGSEA. This CDR3 comprises 14 residues. The V end lost 1 base, the J end lost 5 bases, and 14 bases lay between the germline ends. CDR3 loop: CSVEGGARVETQYF. The CDR3 region has the DNA TGCAGCGTTGAAGGGGGGGCGCGGGTGGAGACCCAGTACTTC.

This rearrangement joins TRBV4-1 to TRBJ1-4; unclear D gene. V shed 2 bases and J shed 7 bases, with 14 bases lying between them. There are 15 residues in the CDR3. Germline CDR1 MGHRA, CDR2 YSYEKL. The CDR3 sequence: CASSQSRVKFEKLFF. The CDR3 DNA is TGCGCCAGCAGCCAATCCCGCGTAAAGTTTGAAAAACTGTTTTTT.

The chain recombines TRBV3-1 (or the pseudogene TRBV3-2) with TRBJ1-1, with TRBD1 matching over 11 bases. The CDR3 is 15 amino acids. The V and J ends lost 3 bases and 5 bases, in that order; junction bases with no gene match: 5. Germline values: CDR1 LGHDT, CDR2 YNNKEL (reference sequence). The CDR3 region is CASSHGQGAGTEAFF. CDR3 sequence (DNA): TGTGCCAGCAGCCACGGACAGGGGGCGGGAACTGAAGCTTTCTTT.

The J gene is TRBJ2-5, the V gene TRBV4-1; possible D gene TRBD1, 5 bases. The CDR3 has 15 amino acids. Germline V gene data show CDR1 as MGHRA and CDR2 as YSYEKL. Trimming removed 4 bases from V and 4 bases from J, with 16 bases in between. The CDR3 loop reads CASSLIPLGRETQYF. The CDR3 DNA follows: TGCGCCAGCAGCCTCATTCCCCTGGGGCGAGAGACCCAGTACTTC.

The chain is built from TRBV5-1 and TRBJ1-5; no firm D call. V was pared by 0 bases and J by 5 bases, with 6 bases between. This CDR3 has 13 residues. From germline, CDR1 is SGHRS and CDR2 YFSETQ. CDR3 loop: CASSLERDQPQHF. CDR3 in DNA: TGCGCCAGCAGCTTGGAAAGGGATCAGCCCCAGCATTTT.